The rows below give T cell receptor beta chains drawn from one sample of a study of CD8 T cells in Susac syndrome. TCRdb itself ran the immunoSEQ multiplex PCR reads through MiXCR, one entry per CDR3 protein. The table includes 160,000 or so distinct CDR3 sequences, about 95% detected once. The sample taken for sequencing was CD4+ T cells from PBMCs. The source is a human donor with Susac syndrome. CDR3s include the opening cysteine and the closing phenylalanine or tryptophan. Each record gives: clone size, D gene, V gene, J gene, CDR3 protein, CDR3 DNA. D genes are given only for firm matches. The size of a clone is reported for some rows only, either as once, few or many, or as a class for expanded clones.

>-|-|TRBV29-1|TRBJ1-5
CSAGPAPGQPQHF
TGCAGCGCCGGTCCAGCCCCAGGTCAGCCCCAGCATTTT
>few|-|TRBV18|TRBJ1-1
CASSPAGNTEAFF
TGTGCCAGCTCACCAGCTGGGAACACTGAAGCTTTCTTT
>-|TRBD2|TRBV3-1|TRBJ2-4
CASSQERGTNKNIQYF
TGTGCCAGCAGCCAAGAACGTGGGACTAACAAAAACATTCAGTACTTC
>-|-|TRBV29-1|TRBJ2-1
CSVERNEQFF
TGCAGCGTTGAGCGGAATGAGCAGTTCTTC
>once|-|TRBV12-3/TRBV12-4|TRBJ2-5
CASSLSGPLREAQYF
TGTGCCAGCAGTCTTAGCGGTCCTCTAAGAGAGGCCCAGTACTTC
>-|TRBD1|TRBV20-1|TRBJ1-2
CSAIDRARGYTF
TGCAGTGCCATAGACAGGGCGCGAGGCTACACCTTC
>-|-|TRBV12-3/TRBV12-4|TRBJ2-1
CASGGGQSYNEQFF
TGTGCCAGCGGAGGAGGACAGTCCTACAATGAGCAGTTCTTC
>-|TRBD1|TRBV20-1|TRBJ1-1
CSAYEAQTGINTEAFF
TGCAGTGCTTATGAAGCCCAGACAGGGATTAACACTGAAGCTTTCTTT
>-|-|TRBV12-3/TRBV12-4|TRBJ1-5
CASSQSGHSNQPQHF
TGTGCCAGCAGTCAGTCGGGACACAGCAATCAGCCCCAGCATTTT
>-|-|TRBV27|TRBJ2-3
CASSPYRGSGTDTQYF
TGTGCCAGCAGTCCCTACCGGGGCTCGGGCACAGATACGCAGTATTTT
>-|TRBD2|TRBV3-1|TRBJ2-3
CASSQEGGLAGGTDTQYF
TGTGCCAGCAGCCAAGAAGGGGGGCTAGCGGGAGGGACAGATACGCAGTATTTT
>-|-|TRBV13|TRBJ2-5
CASSRGDKGSQYF
TGTGCCAGCAGCCGGGGGGACAAGGGGTCCCAGTACTTC
>-|TRBD1|TRBV5-1|TRBJ2-6
CASSFTGGLGANVLTF
TGCGCCAGCAGCTTTACAGGGGGCCTTGGGGCCAACGTCCTGACTTTC
>-|TRBD2|TRBV3-1|TRBJ2-5
CASSQGGTSGLRRETQYF
TGTGCCAGCAGCCAAGGCGGGACTAGTGGGCTTCGGAGGGAGACCCAGTACTTC
>-|-|TRBV20-1|TRBJ1-4
CSAEGRANEKLFF
TGCAGTGCTGAGGGTCGTGCTAATGAAAAACTGTTTTTT
>-|-|TRBV7-6|TRBJ2-5
CASSVQPGHQQETQYF
TGTGCCAGCAGCGTACAACCGGGACACCAACAAGAGACCCAGTACTTC
>few|TRBD1|TRBV7-9|TRBJ2-5
CASSFDRGETQYF
TGTGCCAGCAGCTTTGACAGGGGAGAGACCCAGTACTTC
>-|-|TRBV19|TRBJ1-5
CASSGRAGQPQHF
TGTGCCAGTAGTGGGCGGGCTGGGCAGCCCCAGCATTTT
>-|-|TRBV4-2|TRBJ2-3
CASSQRLHTDTQYF
TGTGCCAGCAGCCAAAGACTCCACACAGATACGCAGTATTTT
>-|-|TRBV15|TRBJ2-1
CATSFPSSYNEQFF
TGTGCCACCAGCTTCCCCAGCTCCTACAATGAGCAGTTCTTC
>-|TRBD2|TRBV9|TRBJ2-2
CASSVQAGTSGNTGELFF
TGTGCCAGCAGCGTCCAAGCAGGGACTAGCGGGAACACCGGGGAGCTGTTTTTT
>-|-|TRBV7-7|TRBJ2-5
CASSGQKGETQYF
TGTGCCAGCAGCGGACAGAAAGGGGAGACCCAGTACTTC
>-|-|TRBV2|TRBJ2-5
CASSDVGEYGTQYF
TGTGCCAGCAGTGATGTCGGGGAGTACGGGACCCAGTACTTC
>-|-|TRBV19|TRBJ2-2
CASSPGASNTGELFF
TGTGCCAGTAGTCCGGGAGCTTCGAACACCGGGGAGCTGTTTTTT
>-|TRBD1|TRBV4-1|TRBJ1-2
CASSQDGTGQVYGYTF
TGCGCCAGCAGCCAAGATGGGACAGGGCAGGTCTATGGCTACACCTTC
>-|TRBD2|TRBV3-1|TRBJ2-1
CASRERGGLSEQFF
TGTGCCAGCCGGGAGCGGGGGGGCCTGTCTGAGCAGTTCTTC
>once|-|TRBV4-1|TRBJ1-2
CASSQGFANYGYTF
TGCGCCAGCAGCCAGGGGTTCGCTAACTATGGCTACACCTTC
>-|-|TRBV12-5|TRBJ1-2
CASGLGEAYTF
TGTGCTAGTGGTTTGGGGGAGGCCTACACCTTC
>-|-|TRBV24-1|TRBJ2-3
CATSDSRGADTQYF
TGTGCCACCAGTGATTCCAGGGGGGCAGATACGCAGTATTTT
>-|-|TRBV2|TRBJ1-6
CASSVDSHNSPLHF
TGTGCCAGCAGCGTGGACAGCCATAATTCACCCCTCCACTTT
>-|-|TRBV29-1|TRBJ2-7
CSVEEGGQGNEQYF
TGCAGCGTTGAAGAGGGGGGGCAGGGGAACGAGCAGTACTTC
>-|-|TRBV29-1|TRBJ1-2
CSDQVGIYGYTF
TGCAGCGACCAGGTGGGGATCTATGGCTACACCTTC
>-|TRBD1|TRBV12-5|TRBJ2-1
CASALTRTGGNEQFF
TGTGCTAGTGCCCTTACCCGGACAGGGGGCAATGAGCAGTTCTTC
>once|TRBD1|TRBV25-1|TRBJ1-1
CASLRQGFLRGDTEAFF
TGTGCCAGCTTACGACAGGGCTTTCTCCGTGGGGACACTGAAGCTTTCTTT
>-|TRBD1|TRBV5-1|TRBJ1-2
CASSLGDRGYGYTF
TGCGCCAGCAGCTTGGGGGACAGGGGCTATGGCTACACCTTC
>-|-|TRBV12-3/TRBV12-4|TRBJ2-1
CASSLNRKRFF
TGTGCCAGCAGTTTGAACCGCAAGCGGTTCTTC
>-|-|TRBV6-5|TRBJ2-7
CASSLGSAEQYF
TGTGCCAGCAGTCTCGGGTCTGCGGAGCAGTACTTC
>-|-|TRBV29-1|TRBJ1-1
CSVVMNTEAFF
TGCAGCGTTGTGATGAACACTGAAGCTTTCTTT
>-|-|TRBV19|TRBJ2-7
CASTPTGNYEQYF
TGTGCCAGTACCCCGACTGGCAACTACGAGCAGTACTTC
>-|-|TRBV29-1|TRBJ1-2
CSVERAASYGGYTF
TGCAGCGTTGAAAGGGCAGCTTCCTATGGGGGCTACACCTTC